This TCR beta chain was observed in a study of CD8 T cells in ankylosing spondylitis. MiXCR was run by TCRdb on the 5' RACE reads, yielding one entry per CDR3 protein. Seen here are a few hundred thousand distinct CDR3 sequences, around a tenth observed once, and the top ten hold roughly 9%. V dropped 4 bases and J dropped 1 base, with 14 bases sitting between them. The CDR3 covers 16 residues. The germline gives CDR1 SGHDT, CDR2 YYEEEE. As for this clonotype: Its target is unknown.

General observations from the study: As for the disease-linked clones, they showed a CD8+ phenotype and occurred at relatively low frequencies in peripheral blood.

This chain joins TRBV5-6 and TRBJ2-2, with D possibly being TRBD1 (6 bases). Source material: blood, either unsorted or a sorted T cell fraction (not recorded which). The sequence came from a female donor with ankylosing spondylitis or in good health (not recorded which). CDR3 DNA sequence: TGTGCCAGCAGCGGACTGGTGGACAGGAACACCGGGGAGCTGTTTTTT. Its protein product is CASSGLVDRNTGELFF.